This T cell receptor beta chain derives from a study of Ad26.COV2.S vaccination and SARS-CoV-2 variants. On the study more broadly: Ad26.COV2.S was injected intramuscularly once or twice, 56 days apart.

Described treatment: some 20 received Ad26.COV2.S at low or high dose, single or two shots; about 5 received placebo; per-sample allocation not given. Collection of samples fell on day 63 after the first vaccine or placebo injection. This Boston cohort included adults aged 18-55 years. Clones were read by immunoSEQ multiplex PCR, and TCRdb kept only the in-frame ones, dropping some. Of more than 300,000 clones listed, more than 70% are singletons. The CDR3 is made up of 13 amino acids. Trimming removed 5 bases at V and 3 bases at J, with 12 bases between. The germline V gene has CDR1 SGHRS and CDR2 YFSETQ.

The sequence derives from a person aged 18-65 years who received the Ad26.COV2.S COVID-19 vaccine or a placebo. The sequenced sample was peripheral blood, obtained in a trial of Ad26.COV2.S vaccine versus placebo. The chain uses TRBV5-1 and TRBJ2-7; D tentatively fits TRBD1 or TRBD2 (6 bases each). Here the CDR3 DNA reads TGCGCCAGCAGTCGGAGGGGGGACTACGAGCAGTACTTC. This codes for CASSRRGDYEQYF.